Here is one T cell receptor (beta chain) with its context. The junction does not match germline at one end; this may be a read error. Time point in this sample: pre-sensitization, week 0. Treatment: therapeutic diphenylcyclopropenone sensitization with weekly scalp DPC. The data were taken from a study of human T cells and chemical hapten exposure. Each CDR3 protein is one row after TCRdb ran MiXCR on the RACE reads. The sample yields 60,000 to 80,000 distinct CDR3 sequences, 6.7% seen once. The CDR3 is made up of 14 amino acids. The gene calls are TRBV12-3 or TRBV12-4 and TRBJ1-2, with D unresolved. The specimen comprised whole blood, sampled in connection with sensitization to the hapten diphenylcyclopropenone (DPC). This TCR was sampled from a woman in her twenties or thirties with alopecia areata. Some clones in this sample may be carry-over from other donors' samples. CDR3 nucleotides: TGTGCCAGCAGTTTAAGACCCTCACACTATGGCGACACCTTC. As protein: CASSLRPSHYGDTF.